This TCR beta chain was captured by sequencing in a study of cytomegalovirus exposure and HLA in healthy donors (dated 2017 in TCRdb). Looking at the study overall: According to an earlier analysis of a few hundred of the donors, 150 million to 200 million T cells yielded 117 million unique TCR beta sequences and approximately 300 Gb of sequence data. About 330 gigabases of sequencing data and 91 million or so unique TCR sequences made up an early release that covered over 550 HLA-typed donors. Among the approximately 400 genotyped donors, about 83% belonged to the genetic ancestry cluster associated with self-reported Caucasian donors. The aim of the study was to test whether cataloging public T cell receptors could identify signatures of past pathogen exposure. The study profiled the T cell repertoires of about 720 subjects by immunosequencing and related them to cytomegalovirus serostatus. In addition to the first cohort of hundreds of subjects, a separate validation cohort of 130 or so different subjects was used. To predict cytomegalovirus infection status, the study combined high-throughput TCR immunosequencing, statistical association of individual TCRs with disease status, and machine learning. In a later analysis, previously published TCR beta repertoires from some 640 donors were re-analyzed and high-resolution HLA genotyping was added so that TCR occurrence patterns could be studied. Rather than using new phenotypic data, the later analysis identified candidate immune exposures from TCR beta sequences and from how often those sequences occurred across donors. An earlier analysis of fewer than 700 of the donors applied high-throughput TCR beta sequencing to assess whether each TCR beta V gene segment acted as functional or pseudogenic. Donor age, sex, ethnicity and CMV serostatus were collected together with the repertoire data. A later genetic analysis took genome-wide SNP genotypes for about 55% of the 666 donors and used that subset as a discovery cohort. Every repertoire in the discovery cohort had been generated on one and the same sequencing platform. Class I and class II HLA loci were covered by the typing at four-digit resolution. The number of donors typed differed by locus, with about 629-630 for A, B, C, DRB1 and DQB1, 522 for DQA1, 600 to 610 for DPA1, and some 440 for DPB1. Because of strong linkage in the cohort, roughly five DR-DQ haplotypes were treated as single units for association and clustering. Among several hundred genotyped donors of the cohort, an average of approximately 240,000 unique TCR beta nucleotide sequences was sequenced per donor, of which about 20% were non-productive. Study-wide conclusions, independent of this receptor: The classifier was reported to diagnose cytomegalovirus status with high specificity and sensitivity in both the original and validation cohorts. In a later genetic analysis, fewer N-insertions in productive TCRs were reported among donors in an Asian-associated ancestry cluster than the roughly 700-donor mean. A later analysis reported that several top co-occurrence clusters appeared linked to parvovirus B19, influenza, CMV and Epstein-Barr virus. Compared with equally common non-associated chains, HLA-associated TCR beta chains in a later analysis were more clonally expanded and had lower generation probabilities. A later genetic analysis associated a missense DCLRE1C variant with V-gene and J-gene trimming of TCR beta chains, and an independent cohort replicated the association. Most TCR sequences were seen in very few donors, while some public TCRs were found in many individuals. Over 15 rarely observed V segments, including chromosome 9 orphons, were excluded from the earlier analysis of approximately 600 of the donors because counts were too low. The 87-base-pair reads could not distinguish some IMGT-functional V segments, including TRBV6-2 and TRBV6-3, so those segments were excluded. Broadly in line with IMGT annotations, most TCR beta V segments showed up in productive rearrangements about 87% or about 30% of the time in an earlier analysis of 450 to 600 of the donors. A cluster of highly shared sequence variants was judged likely to be a technical artifact of the sequencing pipeline. The study gave a list of 150 to 200 TCR beta chains associated with cytomegalovirus. A later analysis associated about 17,000 TCR beta sequences with specific HLA alleles at a false discovery rate of 0.05. For the cohort, immune exposure information was limited to CMV serostatus. Presence/absence analyses assumed roughly uniform sequencing depth across donors, an assumption that may not hold. A later analysis found that TCR association rates varied across HLA loci, with DRB1 alleles showing the most associated TCRs and HLA-C alleles the fewest. HLA typing was unavailable for some donors at each locus, so association tests used only the typed subset. Only TCR beta chains were sequenced in this cohort, and the absence of alpha or paired-chain data limited detectable features. When HLA alleles, especially DR and DQ, strongly co-occurred, attributing TCR associations to individual alleles was difficult. The authors suggested that the approach could potentially be generalized to other disease states and immunological phenotypes. A later analysis found that most CMV-associated TCR beta chains appeared HLA-restricted, with HLA associations seemingly driven largely by CMV exposure. A few of the identified cytomegalovirus-associated TCR beta chains were confirmed in vitro to be specific for cytomegalovirus antigens. A further reported finding was that TCR beta sequences accurately predicted the HLA-A and HLA-B alleles for most subjects in the first cohort. Linkage disequilibrium might explain the correlated functional status among segregating V segments, but an unknown experimental factor could not be ruled out.

The library was produced with the immunoSEQ multiplex PCR assay. A mixture of 60 forward primers for TCR Vbeta segments and 13 reverse primers for TCR Jbeta segments was used in the multiplex PCR. The CDR3 region of rearranged TCR beta genes was amplified from genomic DNA with a multiplex PCR assay. The Illumina HiSeq System was used to sequence the amplified TCR beta libraries as 87-base-pair reads. As for the authors' bioinformatics: A later analysis tallied about 77 million unique TCR beta chains across the approximately 670 repertoires, and about 10 million of those chains were shared by two or more donors. Raw reads were error-corrected and collapsed into unique sequences with a nearest-neighbor algorithm that merged closely related sequences to remove PCR and sequencing errors. Alignment of CDR3 sequences to IMGT reference sequences was used to assign V, D and J gene segments. For a sequence to be retained, a match of at least six nucleotides was required to both a V gene segment and a J gene segment. Rearrangements were called productive when the CDR3 lacked stop codons and stayed in frame with V and J; all others were non-productive. Following IMGT convention, CDR3 was defined as the stretch from the second conserved V-encoded cysteine up to the conserved J-encoded phenylalanine. The earlier analysis of about 590 of the donors excluded sequences that lacked an unambiguous match to a single V gene segment. In an earlier analysis of some 590 of the donors, V segments were called functional above 56.7% productive rearrangements and were called segregating when the between-donor standard deviation exceeded 5%. A statistical classification framework was built to diagnose cytomegalovirus status from the catalog of TCR beta chain sequences. V and J gene assignment, in a later analysis, came from comparing TCR nucleotide sequences with IMGT/GENE-DB human TR gene sequences. In a later analysis, CDR3 sequences and most-parsimonious VDJ recombination scenarios were assigned using the TCRdist pipeline. In a later analysis, each TCR beta chain was defined by its CDR3 amino acid sequence together with its V-gene family, and reads lacking a unique V-gene family were excluded. A later analysis removed 450 to 600 highly shared, low-generation-probability nucleotide sequences to deal with suspected cross-contamination and a sequencing artifact. For each public chain, a later analysis derived a clonal expansion index from normalized ranks of inferred template counts within each repertoire. In a later analysis, generation probabilities were computed with a VDJ recombination model fitted to out-of-frame rearrangements, and the resulting probabilities were checked against IGoR. In a later analysis, hypergeometric tests were used to score TCR-TCR, TCR-HLA and TCR-CMV co-occurrence, with a repertoire-size bias correction applied to TCR pairs. In a later analysis, false discovery rates were estimated by permuting HLA or CMV assignments 20 times. A later analysis grouped co-occurring TCRs with DBSCAN, adding TCRdist sequence similarity when clustering within HLA-allele-positive subsets. Co-occurrence clustering excluded repertoires with fewer than 30,000 or more than 120,000 public chains, plus five with anomalous nucleotide sharing. TCRdb holds this immuneACCESS table with in-frame rearrangements only. Some clones are missing; in checked studies, unresolved V genes explain under half, and the rest has no known cause. V and J calls and clone size are those listed in that table; D and trimming were worked out from the DNA. Across this sample there are over 50,000 clones, with approximately 72% seen only once. The top ten constitute about 51% of the sample.

Comments on this clone: Its target antigen remains unknown. The junction differs from germline at one of its ends, possibly a read error.

The cysteine opens and the phenylalanine closes a CDR3 of 14 amino acids. Only the CDR3 DNA stays, 42 bases, in frame from base 1. CDR1 and CDR2, looked up from the germline V gene, are MNHEY and SVGAGI. The cohort consisted of 650 to 700 healthy bone marrow donors. At the time of sampling, every cohort member was nominally healthy, though immune exposures that went unrecorded were likely present. The donor was CMV seropositive and was included in the group of 250 to 300 seropositive cohort members. Each donor provided a peripheral blood sample, and peripheral blood mononuclear cells were used for TCR beta sequencing. Genomic DNA extraction from the blood cell samples was performed with the Qiagen DNeasy Blood Extraction Kit.

The specimen sequenced was PBMCs. The V gene is TRBV6-5 and the J gene is TRBJ1-1, with 7 central nucleotides matching TRBD1. The clonotype originates from a middle-aged man in good health and CMV-seropositive. This receptor carries the CDR3 CASSYSVGTDEALF. The sequence in DNA is TGTGCCAGCAGTTACTCGGTTGGGACAGACGAAGCTCTCTTT.